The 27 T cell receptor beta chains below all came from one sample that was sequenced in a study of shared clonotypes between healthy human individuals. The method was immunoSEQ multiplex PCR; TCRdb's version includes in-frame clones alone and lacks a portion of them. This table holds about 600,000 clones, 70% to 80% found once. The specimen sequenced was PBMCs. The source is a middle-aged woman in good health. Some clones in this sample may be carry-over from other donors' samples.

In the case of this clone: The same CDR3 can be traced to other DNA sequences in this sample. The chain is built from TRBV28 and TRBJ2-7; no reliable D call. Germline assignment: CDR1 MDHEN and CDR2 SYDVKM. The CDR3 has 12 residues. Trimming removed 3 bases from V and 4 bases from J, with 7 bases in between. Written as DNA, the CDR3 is TGTGCCAGCAGTTTGGACCGTTACGAGCAGTACTTC. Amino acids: CASSLDRYEQYF.

The chain's CDR3 is CATSRDYGGDSLISYEQYF. In DNA, the CDR3 is TGTGCCACCAGCAGAGATTATGGGGGGGACAGTCTAATCTCCTACGAGCAGTACTTC. This chain connects TRBV15 to TRBJ2-7; D may match TRBD1 or TRBD2 (7 bases each). Germline-derived CDR1 and CDR2 are LNHNV and YYDKDF (reference sequence). Deletions cut 0 bases from V and 0 bases from J, with 21 bases between. The CDR3 contains 19 residues. The variable domain in full, with the rest retrieved from reference TRBV15 and TRBJ2-7, is DAMVIQNPRYQVTQFGKPVTLSCSQTLNHNVMYWYQQKSSQAPKLLFHYYDKDFNNEADTPDNFQSRRPNTSFCFLDIRSPGLGDTAMYLCATSRDYGGDSLISYEQYFGPGTRLTVT.

DNA of the CDR3: TGTGCCAGTAGCCAGGTCGTTGGGAATCAGCCCCAGCATTTT. Translation: CASSQVVGNQPQHF. The chain links TRBV19 to TRBJ1-5; D is uncertain. Germline values: CDR1 LNHDA, CDR2 SQIVND (reference sequence). This CDR3 region has 14 residues. Trimming left V 6 bases short and J 4 bases short, with 13 bases between.

CDR3 nucleotides: TGCGCCAGCAGCCAAGATTGGGGCATGGACACTGAAGCTTTCTTT. It encodes CASSQDWGMDTEAFF. The genes are TRBV4-1 and TRBJ1-1; possible D gene TRBD1, 5 bases. From germline, CDR1 is MGHRA and CDR2 YSYEKL. V was cut by 0 bases and J by 3 bases, with 11 bases left in between. The CDR3 loop spans 15 amino acids.

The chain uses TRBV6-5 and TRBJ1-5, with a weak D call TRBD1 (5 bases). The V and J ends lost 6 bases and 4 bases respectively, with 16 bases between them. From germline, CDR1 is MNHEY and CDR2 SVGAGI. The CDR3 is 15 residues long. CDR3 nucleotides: TGTGCCAGCAGGCCGGACACAGACCTTAATCAGCCCCAGCATTTT. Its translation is CASRPDTDLNQPQHF.

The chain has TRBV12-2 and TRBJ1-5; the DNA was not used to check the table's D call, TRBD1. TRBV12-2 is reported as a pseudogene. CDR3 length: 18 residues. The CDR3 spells CASRLGGTVKVYNQPQHF. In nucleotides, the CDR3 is TGTGCAAGTCGCTTAGGGGGGACAGTTAAGGTCTACAATCAGCCCCAGCATTTT.

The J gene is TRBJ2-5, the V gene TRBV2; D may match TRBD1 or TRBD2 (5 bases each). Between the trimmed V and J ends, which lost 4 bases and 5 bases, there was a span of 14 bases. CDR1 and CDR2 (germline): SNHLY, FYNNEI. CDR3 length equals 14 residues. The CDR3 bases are TGTGCCAGCAGTGGGGGGAACCGACGGGAGACCCAGTACTTC. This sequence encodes CASSGGNRRETQYF. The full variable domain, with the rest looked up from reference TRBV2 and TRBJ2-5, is EPEVTQTPSHQVTQMGQEVILRCVPISNHLYFYWYRQILGQKVEFLVSFYNNEISEKSEIFDDQFSVERPDGSNFTLKIRSTKLEDSAMYFCASSGGNRRETQYFGPGTRLLVL.

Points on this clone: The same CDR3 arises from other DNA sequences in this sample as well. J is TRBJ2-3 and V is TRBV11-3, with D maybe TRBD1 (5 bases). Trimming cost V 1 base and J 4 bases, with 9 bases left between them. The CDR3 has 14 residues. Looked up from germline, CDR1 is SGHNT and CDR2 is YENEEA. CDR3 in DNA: TGTGCCAGCAGCTTAGGGCAGGGTCCAGATACGCAGTATTTT. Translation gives CASSLGQGPDTQYF.

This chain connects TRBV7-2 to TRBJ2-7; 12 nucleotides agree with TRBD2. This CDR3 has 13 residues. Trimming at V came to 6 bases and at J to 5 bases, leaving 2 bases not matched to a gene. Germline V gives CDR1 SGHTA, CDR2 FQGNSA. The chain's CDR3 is CASRRLAGDEQYF. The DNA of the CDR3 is TGTGCCAGCAGGAGACTAGCGGGGGACGAGCAGTACTTC.

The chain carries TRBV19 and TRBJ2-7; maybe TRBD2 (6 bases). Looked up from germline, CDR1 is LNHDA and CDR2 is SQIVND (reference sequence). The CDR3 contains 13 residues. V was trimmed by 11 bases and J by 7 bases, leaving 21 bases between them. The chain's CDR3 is CASRDGGMREQYF. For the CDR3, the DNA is TGTGCCTCTAGAGATGGCGGGATGAGGGAGCAGTACTTC.

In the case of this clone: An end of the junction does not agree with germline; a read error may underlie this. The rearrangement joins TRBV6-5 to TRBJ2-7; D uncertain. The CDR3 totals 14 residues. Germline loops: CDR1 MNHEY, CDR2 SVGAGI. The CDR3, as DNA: TGTGCCATCAGTGACGGCATTCGGGCCTACGAGCAGTACTTC. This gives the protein CAISDGIRAYEQYF.

CDR3 sequence reads: CTSSQDFLRGRRSNEKLFF. CDR3 DNA: TGCACCAGCAGCCAAGATTTTCTCAGGGGGCGCAGGTCTAATGAAAAACTGTTTTTT. The V call is TRBV1, the J call TRBJ1-4; the D segment call TRBD1 is taken from the table without a DNA check. TRBV1 constitutes a pseudogene. The CDR3 consists of 19 residues.

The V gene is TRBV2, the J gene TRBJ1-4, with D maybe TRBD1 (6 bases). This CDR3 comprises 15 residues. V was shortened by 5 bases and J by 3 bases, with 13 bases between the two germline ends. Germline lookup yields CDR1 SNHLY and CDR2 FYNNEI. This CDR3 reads CASSLAGASNEKLFF. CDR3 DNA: TGTGCCAGCAGTTTGGCGGGGGCGTCTAATGAAAAACTGTTTTTT.

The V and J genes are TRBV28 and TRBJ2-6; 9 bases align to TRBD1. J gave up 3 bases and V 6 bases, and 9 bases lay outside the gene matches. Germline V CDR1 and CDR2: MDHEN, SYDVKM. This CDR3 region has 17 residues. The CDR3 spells CASRPGQGFFGANVLTF. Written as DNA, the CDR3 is TGTGCCAGCAGGCCGGGACAGGGTTTCTTTGGGGCCAACGTCCTGACTTTC.

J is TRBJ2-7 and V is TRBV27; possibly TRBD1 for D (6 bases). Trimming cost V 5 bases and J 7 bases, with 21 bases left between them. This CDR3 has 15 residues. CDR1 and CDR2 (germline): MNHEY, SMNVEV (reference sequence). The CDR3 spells CASSPVQGSVGEQYF. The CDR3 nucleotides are TGTGCCAGCAGTCCGGTACAGGGATCAGTAGGGGAGCAGTACTTC.

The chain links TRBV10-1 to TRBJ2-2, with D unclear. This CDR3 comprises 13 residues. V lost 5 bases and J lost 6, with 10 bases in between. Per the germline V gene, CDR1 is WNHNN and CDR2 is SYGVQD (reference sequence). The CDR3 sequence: CASSIQLPGELFF. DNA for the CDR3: TGCGCCAGCAGTATCCAGCTGCCCGGGGAGCTGTTTTTT.

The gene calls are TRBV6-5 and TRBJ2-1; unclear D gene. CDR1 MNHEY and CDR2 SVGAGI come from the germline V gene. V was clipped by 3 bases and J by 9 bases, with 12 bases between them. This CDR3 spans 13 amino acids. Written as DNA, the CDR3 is TGTGCCAGCAGTTATGAAATAGGCGTTGAGCAGTTCTTC. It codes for CASSYEIGVEQFF.

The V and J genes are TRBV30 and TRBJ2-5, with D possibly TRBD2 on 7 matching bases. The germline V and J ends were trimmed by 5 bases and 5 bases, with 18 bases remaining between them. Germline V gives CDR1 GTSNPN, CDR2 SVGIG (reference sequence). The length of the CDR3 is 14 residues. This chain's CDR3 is CAWSRGAAAETQYF. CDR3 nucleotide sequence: TGTGCCTGGTCCCGGGGGGCGGCGGCGGAGACCCAGTACTTC.

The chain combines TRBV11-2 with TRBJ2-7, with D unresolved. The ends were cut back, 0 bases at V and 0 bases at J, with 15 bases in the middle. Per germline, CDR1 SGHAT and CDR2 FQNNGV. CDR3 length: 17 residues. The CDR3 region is CASSLDMAVLNSYEQYF. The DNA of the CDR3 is TGTGCCAGCAGCTTAGATATGGCAGTTCTCAACTCCTACGAGCAGTACTTC.

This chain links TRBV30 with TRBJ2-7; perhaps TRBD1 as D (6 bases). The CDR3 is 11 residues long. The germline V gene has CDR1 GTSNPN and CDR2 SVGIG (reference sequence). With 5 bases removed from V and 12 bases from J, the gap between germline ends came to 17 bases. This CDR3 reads CAWDTGHRSYF. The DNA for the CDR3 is TGTGCCTGGGATACGGGACACCGGTCGTACTTC.

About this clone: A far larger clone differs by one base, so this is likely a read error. CDR3: CASSPGTSGTENTGEPFF. CDR3 nucleotides: TGTGCCAGCAGCCCGGGGACTAGCGGGACCGAAAACACCGGGGAGCCGTTTTTT. V gene TRBV7-9 combines with J gene TRBJ2-2; 13 nucleotides line up with TRBD2. The CDR3 is 18 residues long. CDR1 is SEHNR and CDR2 is FQNEAQ in the germline V gene (reference sequence).

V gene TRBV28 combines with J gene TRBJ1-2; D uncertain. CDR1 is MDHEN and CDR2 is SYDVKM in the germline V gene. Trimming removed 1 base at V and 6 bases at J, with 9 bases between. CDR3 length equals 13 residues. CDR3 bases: TGTGCCAGCAGTTTATATAGTATTGATGGCTACACCTTC. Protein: CASSLYSIDGYTF.

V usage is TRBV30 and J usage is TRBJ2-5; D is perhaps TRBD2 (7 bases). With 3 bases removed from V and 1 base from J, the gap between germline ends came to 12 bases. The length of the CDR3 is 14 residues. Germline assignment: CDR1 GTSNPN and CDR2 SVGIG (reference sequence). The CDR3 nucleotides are TGTGCCTGGAGCGGGGGGCAGATCCAAGAGACCCAGTACTTC. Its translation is CAWSGGQIQETQYF.

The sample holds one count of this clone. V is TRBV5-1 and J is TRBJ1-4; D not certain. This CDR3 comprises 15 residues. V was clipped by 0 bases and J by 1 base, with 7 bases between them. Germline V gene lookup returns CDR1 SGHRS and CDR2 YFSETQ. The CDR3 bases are TGCGCCAGCAGCTTGGACGGCAGAACTAATGAAAAACTGTTTTTT. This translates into CASSLDGRTNEKLFF.

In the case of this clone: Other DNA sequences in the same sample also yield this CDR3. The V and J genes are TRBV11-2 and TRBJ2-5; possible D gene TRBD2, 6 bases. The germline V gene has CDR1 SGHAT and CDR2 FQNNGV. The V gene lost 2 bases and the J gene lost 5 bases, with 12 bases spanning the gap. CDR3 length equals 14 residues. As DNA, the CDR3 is TGTGCCAGCAGCTTAAGCTCTGGGAGGGAGACCCAGTACTTC. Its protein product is CASSLSSGRETQYF.

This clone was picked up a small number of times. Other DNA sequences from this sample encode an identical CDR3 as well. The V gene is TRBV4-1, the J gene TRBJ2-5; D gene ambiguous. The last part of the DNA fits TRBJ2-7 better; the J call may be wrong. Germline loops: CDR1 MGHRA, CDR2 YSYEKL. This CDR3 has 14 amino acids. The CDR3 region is CASSQGIFSYEQYF. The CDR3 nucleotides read TGCGCCAGCAGCCAAGGAATTTTCTCCTACGAGCAGTACTTC.

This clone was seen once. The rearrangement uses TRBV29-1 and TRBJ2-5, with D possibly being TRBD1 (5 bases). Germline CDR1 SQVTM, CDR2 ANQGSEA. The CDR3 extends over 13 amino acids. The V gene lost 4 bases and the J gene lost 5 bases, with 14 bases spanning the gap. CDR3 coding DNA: TGCAGCGTTGGTTCCGCAGGGTGGGAGACCCAGTACTTC. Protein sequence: CSVGSAGWETQYF.